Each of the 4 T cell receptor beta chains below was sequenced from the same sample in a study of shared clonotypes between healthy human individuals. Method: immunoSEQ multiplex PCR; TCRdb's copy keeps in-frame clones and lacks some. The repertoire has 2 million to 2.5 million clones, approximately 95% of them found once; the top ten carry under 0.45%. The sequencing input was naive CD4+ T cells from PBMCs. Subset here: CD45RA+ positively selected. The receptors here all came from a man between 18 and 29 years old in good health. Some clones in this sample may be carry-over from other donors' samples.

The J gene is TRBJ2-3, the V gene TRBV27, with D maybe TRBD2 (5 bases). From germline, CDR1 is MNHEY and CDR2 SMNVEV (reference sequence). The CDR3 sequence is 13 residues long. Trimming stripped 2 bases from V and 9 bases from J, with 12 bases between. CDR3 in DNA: TGTGCCAGCAGTTTAATCGAACGGGGAACGCAGTATTTT. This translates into CASSLIERGTQYF.

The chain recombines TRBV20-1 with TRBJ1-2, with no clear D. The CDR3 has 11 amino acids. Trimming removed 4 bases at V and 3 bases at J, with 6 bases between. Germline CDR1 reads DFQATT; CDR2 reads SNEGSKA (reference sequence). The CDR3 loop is CSATEDYGYTF. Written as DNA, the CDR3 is TGCAGTGCTACAGAGGACTATGGCTACACCTTC.

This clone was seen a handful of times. In DNA, the CDR3 is TGCAGCGTTGTAGGACAGGGCAATGAGCAGTTCTTC. Translation: CSVVGQGNEQFF. The chain uses TRBV29-1 and TRBJ2-1, with TRBD1 matching 8 bases. V gave up 4 bases and J gave up 6 bases; unmatched junction bases: 2. Germline-derived CDR1 and CDR2 are SQVTM and ANQGSEA. The CDR3 extends over 12 amino acids.

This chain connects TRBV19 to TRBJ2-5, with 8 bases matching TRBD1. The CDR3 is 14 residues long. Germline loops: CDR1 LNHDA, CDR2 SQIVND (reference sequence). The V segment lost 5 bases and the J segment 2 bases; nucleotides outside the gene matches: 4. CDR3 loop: CASSFGQGQETQYF. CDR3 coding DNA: TGTGCCAGTAGTTTCGGACAGGGTCAAGAGACCCAGTACTTC.